Listed here is a single T cell receptor (beta chain). Germline CDR1 reads MNHNS; CDR2 reads SASEGT. The CDR3 extends over 13 amino acids. V lost 7 bases and J lost 1, with 11 bases in between. The sample originates from a study of T cell changes during pregnancy in multiple sclerosis. Clones were read by immunoSEQ multiplex PCR, and TCRdb kept only the in-frame ones, dropping some. The repertoire holds roughly 40,000 clones, with 89% as singletons. This clonotype was sampled from a female donor with multiple sclerosis, enrolled in a pregnancy study. The rearrangement uses TRBV6-1 and TRBJ2-7; TRBD2 might be the D (7 bases). The starting material was CD4+ T cells from peripheral blood mononuclear cells, obtained in the first trimester of pregnancy. CDR3 amino acids: CASTGGLSYEQYF. As DNA, the CDR3 is TGTGCCAGCACCGGGGGGCTTTCCTACGAGCAGTACTTC.